This paragraph covers one TCR beta chain sequence. This specimen belongs to a study of blood T cell repertoires in COVID-19. Overall study context: The United States, Italy and Spain were the sources of the acute and convalescent COVID-19 samples. The cDNA or gDNA used as material had been derived from T cells, B-cell-depleted T cells, or PBMCs.

How the authors handled the data: The authors estimated nucleated cell counts from reference gene primer amplification. The table came from immunoSEQ multiplex PCR; TCRdb's copy has only in-frame clones and leaves some out. The DNA was the basis for D and trimming; V, J and clone size are from that table. The table shows approximately 250,000 clones, with roughly four fifths occurring only once. Germline CDR1 reads SGHAT; CDR2 reads FQNNGV. CDR3 length equals 17 residues. V was trimmed by 5 bases and J by 5 bases, leaving 24 bases between them. The chain recombines TRBV11-2 with TRBJ1-1, with a possible D match to TRBD1 (5 bases). The receptor was derived from a man in his forties or fifties with acute or convalescent COVID-19. The sequencing sample was made of peripheral blood. The CDR3 DNA sequence: TGTGCCAGCAGCAAAAACCAGGGATATGCCCCGGTGACTGAAGCTTTCTTT. Protein product: CASSKNQGYAPVTEAFF.